This T cell receptor (beta chain) came from a study of low-dose radiotherapy and immunotherapy resistance in tumors. Study-wide context: Fractions of 0.5 Gy went to Cohort 1 every 2 weeks, totaling 6.5 Gy. Intravenous administration to patients comprised nivolumab at 240 mg every two weeks and ipilimumab at 1 mg/kg every six weeks. Per fraction, Cohort 2 was given 1 Gy every two weeks, accumulating a total of 13 Gy over 26 weeks. A dose of 300 mg of oral aspirin was taken by patients daily for four cycles from cycle 1 day 1.

This clonotype was seen more than once but under ten times. Time point here: after trial treatment. Treatment specified: LDRT plus nivolumab, ipilimumab, low-dose cyclophosphamide and aspirin (RACIN trial). This CDR3 is 15 amino acids long. Trimming removed 7 bases from V and 5 bases from J, with 17 bases in between. CDR1 and CDR2 from the germline V gene are KGHDR and SFDVKD. Both TCRalpha and TCRbeta chains were reverse transcribed with V-gene-specific primers. TCR amplification involved roughly 21 PCR cycles with a constant-region primer and V-primer adapter. TCRdb recomputed calls from the reads with MiXCR, one row per CDR3 protein. Of roughly 100,000 distinct CDR3 sequences listed, roughly 20% were seen once; the top ten hold roughly 4%.

The TCR comes from a male donor with prostate cancer. The sequences come from PBMCs, collected after low-dose radiotherapy plus immunotherapy. The rearrangement links TRBV24-1 to TRBJ1-5; perhaps TRBD1 as D (5 bases). CDR3 in DNA: TGTGCCACCAGCCCCGGGGGAGGGAGCCATCAGCCCCAGCATTTT. Translation: CATSPGGGSHQPQHF.